The source of this T cell receptor beta chain is a study of OX40 agonist ivuxolimab in advanced cancers. Findings and limits, study-wide: Specificity for antigen went undetermined in the expanded peripheral T cells.

As to this clone: Its matching antigen is unknown.

This CDR3 has 16 residues. Germline V gene data show CDR1 as LNHDA and CDR2 as SQIVND (reference sequence). V gave up 4 bases and J gave up 7 bases; unmatched junction bases: 8. Measured with immunoSEQ multiplex PCR; TCRdb has only the in-frame clones, and not every one. The sample consists of some 80,000 clones, about nine tenths of them appearing once. This chain links TRBV19 with TRBJ2-1; 12 nucleotides match TRBD1. Sample: CD4+ or CD8+ T cells sorted from blood, taken in a trial of the OX40 agonist ivuxolimab. The sequence derives from an adult with an advanced solid tumor such as melanoma, head and neck, liver or kidney cancer. The CDR3: CASSTTGTGGLNEQFF. The DNA of the CDR3 is TGTGCCAGTAGTACTACGGGGACAGGGGGCCTAAATGAGCAGTTCTTC.